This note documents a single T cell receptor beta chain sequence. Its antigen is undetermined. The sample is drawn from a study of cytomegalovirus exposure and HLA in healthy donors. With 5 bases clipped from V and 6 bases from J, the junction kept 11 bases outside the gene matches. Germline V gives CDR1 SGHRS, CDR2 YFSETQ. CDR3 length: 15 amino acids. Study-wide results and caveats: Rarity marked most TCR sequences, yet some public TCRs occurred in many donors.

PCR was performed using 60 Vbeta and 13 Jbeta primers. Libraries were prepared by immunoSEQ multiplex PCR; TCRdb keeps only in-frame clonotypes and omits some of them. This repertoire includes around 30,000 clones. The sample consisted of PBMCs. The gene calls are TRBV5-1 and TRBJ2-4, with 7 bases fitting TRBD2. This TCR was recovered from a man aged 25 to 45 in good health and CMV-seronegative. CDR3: CASRGGGAAGNIQYF. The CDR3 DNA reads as TGCGCCAGCAGGGGGGGAGGGGCCGCCGGAAACATTCAGTACTTC.